The present entry profiles one T cell receptor beta chain with its context. The antigen remains undetermined. These data belong to a study of T cell responses to AZD1222 COVID-19 vaccine. The junction had 6 bases not matched to a gene; V was cut back by 5 bases and J by 1 base. This CDR3 spans 17 amino acids. The germline CDR1 and CDR2 sequences are LNHNV and YYDKDF (reference sequence). Produced via immunoSEQ multiplex PCR; TCRdb's table is partial and in-frame only. The top ten hold 2.4% of the sample, which has under 95,000 clones, approximately 88% seen once. Study results and limitations: Compared with day 0, the breadth and depth of the Spike-specific TCR repertoire rose significantly after two doses of AZD1222.

The sample was peripheral blood, taken on day 0 of AZD1222 vaccination. This TCR came from an adult in good health. The J gene is TRBJ2-2, the V gene TRBV15, with 11 bases matching TRBD2. The CDR3 reads CATSPGGLAENTGELFF. In DNA form, the CDR3 reads TGTGCCACCAGCCCCGGGGGACTAGCGGAGAACACCGGGGAGCTGTTTTTT.